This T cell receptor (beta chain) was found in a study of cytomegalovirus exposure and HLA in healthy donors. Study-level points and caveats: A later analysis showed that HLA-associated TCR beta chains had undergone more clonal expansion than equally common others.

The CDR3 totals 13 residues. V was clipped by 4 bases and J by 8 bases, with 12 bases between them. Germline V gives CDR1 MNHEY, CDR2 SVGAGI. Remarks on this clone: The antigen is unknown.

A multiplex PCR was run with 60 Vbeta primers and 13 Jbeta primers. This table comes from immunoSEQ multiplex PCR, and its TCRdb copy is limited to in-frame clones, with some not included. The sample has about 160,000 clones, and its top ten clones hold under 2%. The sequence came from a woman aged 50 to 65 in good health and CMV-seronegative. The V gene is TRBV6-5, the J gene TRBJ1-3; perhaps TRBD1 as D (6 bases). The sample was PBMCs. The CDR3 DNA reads TGTGCCAGCAGTTCCCGCCAGGGGTACACCATATATTTT. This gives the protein CASSSRQGYTIYF.